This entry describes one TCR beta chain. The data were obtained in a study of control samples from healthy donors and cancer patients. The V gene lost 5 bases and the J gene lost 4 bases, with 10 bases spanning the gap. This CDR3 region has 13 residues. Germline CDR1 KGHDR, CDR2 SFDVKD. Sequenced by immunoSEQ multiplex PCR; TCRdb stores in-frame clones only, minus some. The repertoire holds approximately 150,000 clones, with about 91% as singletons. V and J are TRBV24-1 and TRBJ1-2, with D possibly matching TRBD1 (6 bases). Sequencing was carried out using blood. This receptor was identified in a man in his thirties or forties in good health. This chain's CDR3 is CATSGGLPYGYTF. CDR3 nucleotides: TGTGCCACCAGTGGGGGGCTCCCCTATGGCTACACCTTC.